This TCR beta chain comes out of a study of blood T cell repertoires in COVID-19. The CDR3 loop spans 12 amino acids. The V end lost 3 bases, the J end lost 8 bases, and 8 bases lay between the germline ends. Germline V lookup: CDR1 ENHRY, CDR2 SYGVKD. The method was immunoSEQ multiplex PCR; TCRdb's version includes in-frame clones alone and lacks a portion of them. The sample holds some 160,000 clones, 84% seen once. The sequenced material came from PBMCs or T cells enriched from blood (not recorded which). The receptor comes from a woman in her forties or fifties who had recovered from COVID-19. The genes are TRBV10-3 and TRBJ2-1; a possible D gene is TRBD2 (5 bases). This CDR3 reads CAISDVSDEQFF. The CDR3 DNA reads TGTGCCATCAGTGATGTTAGCGATGAGCAGTTCTTC.